This T cell receptor (beta chain) was recorded in a study of blood T cell repertoires in COVID-19 (TCRdb year 2020). Regarding the complete study: Samples from collaborators originated in the United States, Italy and Spain and spanned both the acute and convalescent phases of COVID-19. Deeply sampled blood TCRbeta repertoires from subjects exposed to, actively infected with, or recovered from COVID-19 were included in the dataset. The sample metadata nearly always contained a de-identified subject ID, COVID-19 status, age in years and sex. The repertoires were made available in a free public database intended to serve as a resource for research on the immune response to SARS-CoV-2. HLA class I and class II types, where available, came from metadata supplied by the sample provider rather than from assay-based typing. The material from the prospective study consisted of cDNA or gDNA derived from T cells, B-cell-depleted T cells, or PBMCs. The samples were drawn from two sources: the first 160 participants of the ongoing ImmuneRACE study, and some 1,300 subjects contributed by 6 global collaborators.

A second Seattle source provided samples from volunteer blood donors who had recovered from COVID-19. Collaborating institutions collected whole blood in K2EDTA tubes following their own protocols. For TCRbeta analysis, collaborators shipped samples as frozen whole blood, isolated PBMCs, or DNA extracted from either of those sample types. The CDR3 goes from the cysteine to the phenylalanine over 16 residues. Only CDR3 DNA remains: 48 bases, in frame from the first base. Trimming removed 1 base from V and 3 bases from J; the gene matches leave 8 bases unexplained. For CDR1 and CDR2, the germline V gene lists MNHNS and SASEGT. On this clone itself: Its antigen is still unknown. Base qualities are not provided; no much larger clone lies one nucleotide away.

TCRbeta CDR3 regions were amplified from genomic DNA using the immunoSEQ Assay, a bias-controlled multiplex PCR. Concerning the study's data processing: The number of nucleated cells in each sample was estimated from the amplification of reference gene primers within the assay. Sequence reads were collapsed and filtered to measure the absolute abundance of every unique TCRbeta CDR3 rearrangement. For each sample, productive Simpson clonality was calculated as the square root of Simpson's diversity index across productive rearrangements. The table comes from immuneACCESS by way of TCRdb, which keeps in-frame sequences with V and J called. Part of the clones is missing from these tables; in studies checked, under half for an unresolved V gene and the rest for unknown reasons. V and J calls and clone size are given by that table; D and trimming were obtained from the DNA. The sample includes about 170,000 clones, with under 85% observed a single time. The ten largest clones take up about 1.2% of the sample.

Findings and caveats that apply to the study as a whole: The quantity of clinical and demographic metadata differed by source and by participant and was supplied without curation.

This clonotype was sampled from a man aged 55 to 69 who had recovered from COVID-19. The sample taken for sequencing was peripheral blood. The chain is encoded by TRBV6-1 joined to TRBJ1-2; 7 bases in between match TRBD1. The CDR3 loop reads CASSEGDVGTDYGYTF. The nucleotide sequence reads TGTGCCAGCAGTGAAGGCGATGTGGGGACAGACTATGGCTACACCTTC.